The entry below describes one T cell receptor beta chain. Its target is not known. Splitting of each subset's genomic DNA was done evenly across several immunoSEQ plates. Generated by immunoSEQ multiplex PCR, the TCRdb table keeps only in-frame clones and is missing some. This sample has roughly 520,000 clones, with around 95% found just once. The record originates from a study of shared clonotypes between healthy human individuals. About the research overall: Each donor had three CD4 naive, three CD4 memory, two CD8 naive and one CD8 memory plate.

Trimming removed 1 base from V and 6 bases from J, with 10 bases in between. The CDR3 is 13 amino acids. Germline V gene data show CDR1 as GTSNPN and CDR2 as SVGIG (reference sequence). Study outcomes and limitations: At large depth, rarefaction still showed sorted-subset sequencing to be incomplete.

V and J are TRBV30 and TRBJ1-5, with D unresolved. What was sequenced was naive CD4+ T cells sorted from blood. Subset indicated: CD45RA+ positively selected. This TCR was recovered from a woman aged 25 to 45 in good health. The CDR3 loop reads CAWSADASQPQHF. For the CDR3, the DNA is TGTGCCTGGAGTGCTGACGCTAGTCAGCCCCAGCATTTT.